These 15 T cell receptor beta chains came from one sample sequenced in a study of beta chain features in type 1 diabetes. What was sequenced were expressed TCRB transcripts, since all of the isolated RNA had been reverse transcribed. The repertoire was sequenced with immunoSEQ multiplex PCR; TCRdb's copy has only in-frame clones and lacks some. Of roughly 500,000 clones detected, approximately 28% appear once; the ten largest clones hold around 0.065%. Material for sequencing was naive CD4+ T cells from blood. These receptor sequences come from a man aged 18 to 30 in good health.

The chain links TRBV7-2 to TRBJ2-1; 7 bases match TRBD2. Germline lookup yields CDR1 SGHTA and CDR2 FQGNSA. This CDR3 contains 14 residues. The V segment lost 4 bases and the J segment 5 bases; nucleotides outside the gene matches: 5. The CDR3 DNA is TGTGCCAGCAGCTCAGGACTAGGGGACAATGAGCAGTTCTTC. Translation gives CASSSGLGDNEQFF.

The CDR3 coding sequence is TGTGCCAGCAGCCCGATAGTAAGCTCCTACAATGAGCAGTTCTTC. Protein product: CASSPIVSSYNEQFF. The gene calls are TRBV9 and TRBJ2-1; D not certain. CDR3 size: 15 residues. Germline CDR1 is SGDLS and CDR2 is YYNGEE. Trimming stripped 4 bases from V and 0 bases from J, with 11 bases between.

There are a few counts of this clone. The V and J genes are TRBV11-2 and TRBJ2-1; a weak D match, TRBD1 (6 bases). CDR1 is SGHAT, CDR2 FQNNGV, per germline. The ends were cut back, 4 bases at V and 3 bases at J, with 13 bases in the middle. The CDR3 sequence is 15 residues long. The CDR3 region has the DNA TGTGCCAGCAGCTCTCAGGGGTCAGTCTACAATGAGCAGTTCTTC. It encodes CASSSQGSVYNEQFF.

A remark on this clone: One end of the junction varies from germline; a read error may be responsible. The chain joins TRBV7-7 to TRBJ2-6, with TRBD2 as a possible D gene (5 bases). The CDR3 extends over 16 amino acids. Germline V lookup: CDR1 SSHAT, CDR2 FNYEAQ (reference sequence). The CDR3 region is CASSLGGGPGANVLTF. The CDR3 nucleotides are TGTGCTAGCAGCTTAGGAGGAGGACCTGGGGCCAACGTCCTGACTTTC.

This clone appeared a few times. The rearrangement uses TRBV30 and TRBJ2-5, with D perhaps given as TRBD1 or TRBD2 (5 bases each). V was pared by 0 bases and J by 6 bases, with 23 bases between. The germline gives CDR1 GTSNPN, CDR2 SVGIG (reference sequence). The CDR3 loop spans 17 amino acids. In nucleotides, the CDR3 is TGTGCCTGGAGTGTACGGGACGGAGGTTTTCTTTTAAAGACCCAGTACTTC. Encoded protein: CAWSVRDGGFLLKTQYF.

This clone has a handful of counts. The V gene is TRBV30, the J gene TRBJ2-2; 7 bases align to TRBD1. V trimming: 4 bases; J trimming: 5 bases; junction bases outside the gene matches: 4. CDR1 GTSNPN and CDR2 SVGIG come from the germline V gene (reference sequence). The CDR3 sequence is 13 residues long. The CDR3 loop reads CAWIRDRTGELFF. CDR3 DNA sequence: TGTGCCTGGATTCGGGACAGAACCGGGGAGCTGTTTTTT.

The chain joins TRBV29-1 to TRBJ1-2; D is unresolved. Deletions cut 3 bases from V and 2 bases from J, with 19 bases between. Looked up from germline, CDR1 is SQVTM and CDR2 is ANQGSEA. The length of the CDR3 is 16 residues. CDR3 nucleotides: TGCAGCGTTGAGTTCGCGGACTTCAACTTGAACTATGGCTACACCTTC. Protein sequence: CSVEFADFNLNYGYTF.

CDR3 sequence reads: CSAYGGEQYF. In nucleotides, the CDR3 is TGCAGTGCCTACGGGGGCGAGCAGTACTTC. The chain combines TRBV20-1 with TRBJ2-7; D is perhaps TRBD2 (6 bases). In germline, CDR1 is DFQATT, CDR2 SNEGSKA (reference sequence). The CDR3 has 10 amino acids. The germline V and J ends were trimmed by 6 bases and 6 bases, with 9 bases remaining between them.

The CDR3 DNA sequence: TGTGCCATCAGTGCGGGGACAGGGAGGAACACTGAAGCTTTCTTT. Translation gives CAISAGTGRNTEAFF. V and J are TRBV10-3 and TRBJ1-1; 9 nucleotides match TRBD1. The CDR3 consists of 15 residues. The germline V gene encodes CDR1 ENHRY and CDR2 SYGVKD. The trim removed 4 bases at V and 1 base at J, leaving 4 bases unmatched.

On this clone: The germline gene is not matched at one end of the junction; a read error may be the cause. J is TRBJ2-5 and V is TRBV19; D remains unclear. This CDR3 region has 14 residues. Germline lookup yields CDR1 LNHDA and CDR2 SQIVND (reference sequence). CDR3 DNA: TGTGCCAGTAGTTTAGACGACATGGGTAAGACCCAGTACTTC. It codes for CASSLDDMGKTQYF.

The rearrangement joins TRBV2 to TRBJ2-3; D uncertain. The germline V gene encodes CDR1 SNHLY and CDR2 FYNNEI. V was cut by 6 bases and J by 5 bases, with 6 bases left in between. The CDR3 runs 11 residues. The CDR3 coding sequence is TGTGCCAGCAGCCCTTTAGATACGCAGTATTTT. This translates into CASSPLDTQYF.

This chain uses TRBV2 with TRBJ2-7; D remains ambiguous. CDR1 SNHLY and CDR2 FYNNEI come from the germline V gene. CDR3 size: 14 residues. The germline V and J ends were trimmed by 10 bases and 0 bases, with 16 bases remaining between them. The DNA of the CDR3 is TGTGCCACGAGTGGAGACGGATACTCCTACGAGCAGTACTTC. Amino acids: CATSGDGYSYEQYF.

This clone was counted only a few times. The V gene is TRBV29-1, the J gene TRBJ2-3, with D hard to call. V was pared by 4 bases and J by 8 bases, with 13 bases between. The CDR3 length is 12 residues. Germline CDR1 SQVTM, CDR2 ANQGSEA. The CDR3 here is CSVVTTSGTQYF. Written as DNA, the CDR3 is TGCAGCGTTGTCACGACGTCGGGTACGCAGTATTTT.

The chain carries TRBV13 and TRBJ2-5; 13 bases fit TRBD2. Germline V lookup: CDR1 PRHDT, CDR2 FYEKMQ (reference sequence). The CDR3 runs to 15 residues. Trimming cost V 8 bases and J 5 bases; bases outside gene matches: 8. The CDR3 protein is CASRLAGGSGETQYF. The CDR3 DNA sequence: TGTGCCAGCCGACTAGCGGGAGGCTCCGGCGAGACCCAGTACTTC.

This chain joins TRBV11-1 and TRBJ2-1; the D is unclear. This CDR3 is 13 amino acids long. The germline gives CDR1 SGHAT, CDR2 FQDESV (reference sequence). The V and J ends lost 2 bases and 4 bases respectively, with 6 bases between them. The CDR3 is CASSLTRYNEQFF. The DNA of the CDR3 is TGTGCCAGCAGCTTAACGCGGTACAATGAGCAGTTCTTC.